This TCR beta chain was identified in a study of shared clonotypes between healthy human individuals. The wider study: CD4 naive cells filled three plates per donor, CD4 memory three, CD8 naive two and CD8 memory one.

Study-level points and caveats: Estimated richness values were generally larger in naive subsets than in memory subsets.

The germline gives CDR1 SGHVS, CDR2 FNYEAQ. This CDR3 spans 16 amino acids. Trimming removed 5 bases at V and 4 bases at J, with 15 bases between. Within Nashville, Tennessee resided all donors, each a Caucasian adult. As for this clone: Antigen unknown.

Genomic DNA per cell subset filled all wells of several immunoSEQ plates. Measured with immunoSEQ multiplex PCR; TCRdb has only the in-frame clones, and not every one. The table shows 2 million to 2.5 million clones, with around 90% occurring only once. The specimen was naive CD4+ T cells from PBMCs. Subset of the sample: CD45RA+ positively selected. J is TRBJ2-6 and V is TRBV7-6; D is uncertain. This clonotype was obtained from a man aged 18 to 30 in good health. Some clones in this sample may be carry-over from other donors' samples. CDR3 region: CASSPGSPDGANVLTF. CDR3 coding DNA: TGTGCCAGCAGCCCAGGAAGCCCAGACGGGGCCAACGTCCTGACTTTC.